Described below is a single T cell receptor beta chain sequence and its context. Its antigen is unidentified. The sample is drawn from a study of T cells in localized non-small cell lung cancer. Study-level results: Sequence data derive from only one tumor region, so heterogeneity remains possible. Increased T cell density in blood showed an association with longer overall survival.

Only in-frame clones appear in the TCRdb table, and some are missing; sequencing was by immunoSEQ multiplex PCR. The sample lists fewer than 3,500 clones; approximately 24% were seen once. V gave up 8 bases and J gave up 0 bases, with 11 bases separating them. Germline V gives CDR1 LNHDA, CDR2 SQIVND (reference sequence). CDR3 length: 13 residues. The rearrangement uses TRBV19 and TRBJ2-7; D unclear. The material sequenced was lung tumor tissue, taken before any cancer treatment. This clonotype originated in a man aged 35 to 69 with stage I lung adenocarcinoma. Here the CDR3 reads CASGPGRSYEQYF. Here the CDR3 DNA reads TGTGCCAGTGGGCCGGGCCGCTCCTACGAGCAGTACTTC.